This paragraph reports one T cell receptor beta chain. Only in-frame clones appear in the TCRdb table, and some are missing; sequencing was by immunoSEQ multiplex PCR. The sample lists some 450,000 clones, approximately 71% occurring once. Healthy HIV-negative adults with no recent acute infections or vaccinations were recruited as donors. Within Nashville, Tennessee resided all donors, each a Caucasian adult. Unsorted samples relied on about 90 million PBMCs, which served as the source of genomic DNA. This CDR3 has 14 amino acids. Germline loops: CDR1 WSHSY, CDR2 SAAADI. V was trimmed by 7 bases and J by 1 base, leaving 14 bases between them. The data stem from a study of shared clonotypes between healthy human individuals. Study-wide background: The study drew on a couple of women and three men aged 18 to 49 as donors.

This chain joins TRBV10-2 and TRBJ2-7, with D possibly matching TRBD2 (5 bases). The origin of this receptor is a woman in her forties in good health. Some clones in this sample may be carry-over from other donors' samples. Sample: PBMCs. The CDR3, as DNA: TGCGCCAGCACTGATCCGAGGGAATCCTACGAGCAGTACTTC. This gives the protein CASTDPRESYEQYF.